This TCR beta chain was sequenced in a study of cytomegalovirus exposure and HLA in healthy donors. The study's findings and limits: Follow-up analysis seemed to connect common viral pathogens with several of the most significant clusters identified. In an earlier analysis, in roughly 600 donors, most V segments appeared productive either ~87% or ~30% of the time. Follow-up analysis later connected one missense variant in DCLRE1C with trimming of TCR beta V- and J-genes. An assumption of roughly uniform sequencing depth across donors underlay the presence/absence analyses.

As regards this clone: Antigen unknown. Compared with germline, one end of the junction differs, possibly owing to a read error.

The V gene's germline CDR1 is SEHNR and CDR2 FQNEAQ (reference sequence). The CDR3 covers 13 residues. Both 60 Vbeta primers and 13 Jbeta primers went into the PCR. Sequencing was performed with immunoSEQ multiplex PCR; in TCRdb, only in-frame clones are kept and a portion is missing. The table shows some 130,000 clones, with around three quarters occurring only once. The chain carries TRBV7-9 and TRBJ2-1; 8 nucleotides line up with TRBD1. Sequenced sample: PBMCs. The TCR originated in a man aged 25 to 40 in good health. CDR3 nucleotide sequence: TGTTCCAGCAGCCCACAGGGGGGCAATGAGCAGTTCTTC. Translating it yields CSSSPQGGNEQFF.